This T cell receptor beta chain was documented in a study of T cell responses to AZD1222 COVID-19 vaccine. There are 14 residues in the CDR3. Germline V gene lookup returns CDR1 SNHLY and CDR2 FYNNEI. V was pared by 6 bases and J by 9 bases, with 8 bases of the junction left unmatched. TCRdb's copy holds only in-frame clones and misses some; the assay was immunoSEQ multiplex PCR. The sample has over 150,000 clones, about 93% seen once. This chain links TRBV2 with TRBJ1-6; 7 bases fit TRBD1. Sample: peripheral blood, taken 28 days after the second dose of the MenACWY control vaccine. This TCR was sampled from an adult who received the MenACWY meningococcal vaccine as a control. DNA for the CDR3: TGTGCCAGCAGCGAACAGGGGTTGGGTTCACCCCTCCACTTT. The encoded protein is CASSEQGLGSPLHF.